The T cell receptor beta chain described here comes from a study of T cells in Graves' hyperthyroidism and ophthalmopathy. Whole-study results and caveats: Ophthalmopathy was model-predicted a median roughly 6.3 months pre-onset. Ophthalmopathy was separated from stable hyperthyroidism by a 13 V-J model. Most thyroid clonotypes that were expanded above 0.001 also turned up in blood.

The investigators amplified TCR beta CDR3 regions from RNA transcripts. An initial round of RT-PCR targeting the TCR CDR3 relied on the HTBI primer set. TCRdb passed the multiplex PCR reads through MiXCR, listing each CDR3 protein once. The sample contains 400,000 to 450,000 distinct CDR3 sequences, about 15% of which appear only once. This clonotype was detected many times. Its antigen remains unknown. The CDR3 contains 13 residues. Trimming left V 0 bases short and J 8 bases short, with 11 bases between. Germline V CDR1 and CDR2: DFQATT, SNEGSKA (reference sequence). Sequenced input: blood. The TCR comes from a young man with Graves' ophthalmopathy. The chain joins TRBV20-1 to TRBJ2-4; D uncertain. CDR3 coding DNA: TGCAGTGCTAGAGAGGGCAGCTGGGACATTCAGTACTTC. Protein product: CSAREGSWDIQYF.